One and the same sample provided the 20 T cell receptor beta chains below, sequenced in a study of shared T cell receptors in the human thymus. Some clones are missing from TCRdb's copy, which holds only in-frame ones; the method was immunoSEQ multiplex PCR. The sample includes roughly 410,000 clones, approximately 95% of them seen just once. Sequencing was carried out using thymocytes. These receptors were obtained from a human donor.

The chain employs TRBV6-1 and TRBJ2-5, with TRBD2 identical over 7 bases. With V trimmed by 3 bases and J by 4 bases, 5 bases remained unmatched. CDR1 and CDR2 (germline): MNHNS, SASEGT. CDR3 length: 14 residues. CDR3 coding DNA: TGTGCCAGCAGTGATGGGGAGGGATCAGAGACCCAGTACTTC. It yields the protein CASSDGEGSETQYF.

The chain combines TRBV6-5 with TRBJ2-7, with D possibly matching TRBD1 (5 bases). V was cut by 2 bases and J by 0 bases, with 5 bases left in between. The CDR3 extends over 13 amino acids. The germline CDR1 and CDR2 sequences are MNHEY and SVGAGI. CDR3 amino acids: CASSYRGSYEQYF. The CDR3 DNA sequence: TGTGCCAGCAGTTACAGGGGCTCCTACGAGCAGTACTTC.

The chain is built from TRBV5-6 and TRBJ1-6; the D gene is possibly TRBD1 (6 bases). This CDR3 has 13 amino acids. Trimming pared 3 bases from V and 8 bases from J, leaving 9 bases between. Per germline, CDR1 SGHDT and CDR2 YYEEEE. CDR3 DNA: TGTGCCAGCAGCTCCCCAGGGGATTCACCCCTCCACTTT. This gives the protein CASSSPGDSPLHF.

This rearrangement joins TRBV5-6 to TRBJ1-1, with D unresolved. CDR1 is SGHDT, CDR2 YYEEEE, per germline. V was shortened by 2 bases and J by 1 base, with 6 bases between the two germline ends. CDR3 length: 13 residues. The DNA for the CDR3 is TGTGCCAGCAGCTTAGAGGGGAACACTGAAGCTTTCTTT. Its protein is CASSLEGNTEAFF. The entire variable domain, with the rest obtained from reference TRBV5-6 and TRBJ1-1, is as follows: DAGVTQSPTHLIKTRGQQVTLRCSPKSGHDTVSWYQQALGQGPQFIFQYYEEEERQRGNFPDRFSGHQFPNYSSELNVNALLLGDSALYLCASSLEGNTEAFFGQGTRLTVV.

This rearrangement joins TRBV12-5 to TRBJ2-7; 10 nucleotides match TRBD2. The CDR3 extends over 18 amino acids. With V trimmed by 7 bases and J by 1 base, 16 bases remained unmatched. Germline assignment: CDR1 LGHNT and CDR2 FRNRAP. CDR3 nucleotide sequence: TGTGCTAGTGCTCATGGTGAGCGGGAGGGGGCTTATTCCTACGAGCAGTACTTC. This sequence encodes CASAHGEREGAYSYEQYF.

The chain joins TRBV15 to TRBJ1-4; D not resolved. The CDR3 extends over 15 amino acids. V lost 0 bases to trimming and J lost 5 bases, with 10 bases between them. Germline V gene data show CDR1 as LNHNV and CDR2 as YYDKDF (reference sequence). CDR3 amino acids: CATSRDFEQNEKLFF. CDR3 coding DNA: TGTGCCACCAGCAGAGATTTCGAACAAAATGAAAAACTGTTTTTT.

This chain links TRBV23-1 with TRBJ1-1; TRBD1 matches 7 bases. TRBV23-1 is an ORF; its function is uncertain. This CDR3 comprises 17 residues. V gave up 4 bases and J gave up 4 bases; unmatched junction bases: 15. CDR3 coding DNA: TGCGCCAGCAGTCTCACACCCAGACAGGGAGAGACCACTGAAGCTTTCTTT. Its translation: CASSLTPRQGETTEAFF.

The chain is built from TRBV28 and TRBJ2-7; D not resolved. Between the trimmed V and J ends, which lost 5 bases and 2 bases, there was a span of 13 bases. Germline CDR1 is MDHEN and CDR2 is SYDVKM. This CDR3 is built from 14 residues. Written as DNA, the CDR3 is TGTGCCAGCAGTGTCAACTTTAGGGCCTACGAGCAGTACTTC. Translated: CASSVNFRAYEQYF.

The chain carries TRBV28 and TRBJ2-7, with D unresolved. Deletions cut 9 bases from V and 0 bases from J, with 15 bases between. This CDR3 is built from 14 residues. Germline values: CDR1 MDHEN, CDR2 SYDVKM. The CDR3 sequence is CASRLAISSYEQYF. CDR3 DNA: TGTGCCAGTCGACTCGCTATAAGCTCCTACGAGCAGTACTTC.

The chain recombines TRBV6-1 with TRBJ2-2; D is possibly TRBD2 (6 bases). Germline CDR1 reads MNHNS; CDR2 reads SASEGT. The CDR3 has 20 residues. V was pared by 2 bases and J by 6 bases, with 28 bases between. CDR3 sequence reads: CASSEIGFGAALAWPGELFF. Written as DNA, the CDR3 is TGTGCCAGCAGTGAAATCGGGTTTGGGGCGGCACTAGCTTGGCCCGGGGAGCTGTTTTTT.

V and J are TRBV5-6 and TRBJ2-5; D might be TRBD1 (5 bases). This CDR3 is 15 amino acids long. Germline V gives CDR1 SGHDT, CDR2 YYEEEE. V was shortened by 2 bases and J by 0 bases, with 11 bases between the two germline ends. Here the CDR3 reads CASSLGQPYQETQYF. CDR3 DNA sequence: TGTGCCAGCAGCTTAGGACAACCGTACCAAGAGACCCAGTACTTC.

This chain uses TRBV27 with TRBJ2-7; 12 nucleotides line up with TRBD2. V lost 4 bases to trimming and J lost 3 bases; unmatched junction nucleotides: 13. The CDR3 length is 18 residues. The germline V gene has CDR1 MNHEY and CDR2 SMNVEV (reference sequence). The CDR3 loop is CASSSWTSGAPPLYEQYF. The CDR3 DNA reads as TGTGCCAGCAGTTCTTGGACTAGCGGGGCACCTCCCCTCTACGAGCAGTACTTC.

The rearrangement joins TRBV21-1 to TRBJ2-3; the table's D call, TRBD1, has no DNA check behind it. TRBV21-1 is a pseudogene segment. The CDR3 is made up of 16 amino acids. The CDR3 DNA is TGTGCCAGCAGCATGCCGGACACGCACCTCACAGATACGCAGTATTTT. Encoded protein: CASSMPDTHLTDTQYF.

This rearrangement joins TRBV28 to TRBJ1-5; weak D call: TRBD1 (5 bases). Germline assignment: CDR1 MDHEN and CDR2 SYDVKM. Trimming cost V 6 bases and J 1 base, with 13 bases left between them. The CDR3 covers 15 residues. CDR3 sequence: CASRSGTASNQPQHF. The CDR3 region has the DNA TGTGCCAGCAGATCAGGGACCGCGAGCAATCAGCCCCAGCATTTT.

The chain combines TRBV28 with TRBJ2-5; 11 bases align to TRBD1. CDR3 length: 20 residues. J lost 2 bases, V lost 6 bases, and 20 bases had no gene match. CDR1 and CDR2 from the germline V gene are MDHEN and SYDVKM. The CDR3 spells CASRSPVGDRGFSEQETQYF. Here the CDR3 DNA reads TGTGCCAGCAGATCTCCGGTTGGGGACAGGGGGTTTTCGGAGCAAGAGACCCAGTACTTC.

The V gene is TRBV7-8, the J gene TRBJ2-7; 9 bases map to TRBD2. The junction had 10 bases not matched to a gene; V was cut back by 5 bases and J by 5 bases. CDR3 length: 15 residues. Germline V gives CDR1 SGHVS, CDR2 FQNEAQ. The CDR3 DNA reads as TGTGCCAGCAGCCGACTAGCGGCCCGGGTGGACGAGCAGTACTTC. This encodes CASSRLAARVDEQYF.

The chain couples TRBV11-3 to TRBJ2-7, with a possible D match to TRBD1 (6 bases). Looked up from germline, CDR1 is SGHNT and CDR2 is YENEEA. Trimming cost V 5 bases and J 3 bases, with 8 bases left between them. The length of the CDR3 is 12 residues. The CDR3 coding sequence is TGTGCCAGCAGCAAGACAGGCTACGAGCAGTACTTC. Translated, it gives CASSKTGYEQYF.

The gene calls are TRBV19 and TRBJ2-7; D unresolved. This CDR3 is built from 15 residues. The V and J ends lost 0 bases and 3 bases respectively, with 12 bases between them. CDR1 is LNHDA and CDR2 is SQIVND in the germline V gene (reference sequence). This chain's CDR3 is CASSIDMGRVYEQYF. The CDR3 region has the DNA TGTGCCAGTAGTATAGATATGGGCCGGGTCTACGAGCAGTACTTC.

The chain has TRBV6-1 and TRBJ1-5, with D hard to call. V shed 2 bases and J shed 5 bases, with 13 bases lying between them. From germline, CDR1 is MNHNS and CDR2 SASEGT. The CDR3 totals 15 residues. As DNA, the CDR3 is TGTGCCAGCAGTGAACAGAGGGCAGGAGATCAGCCCCAGCATTTT. Its protein is CASSEQRAGDQPQHF.

The genes are TRBV28 and TRBJ1-3; perhaps TRBD1 as D (5 bases). V lost 2 bases and J 0 bases, leaving 14 bases between the germline ends. The CDR3 consists of 17 residues. Germline CDR1 is MDHEN and CDR2 is SYDVKM. The CDR3 sequence: CASSLQGSDSSGNTIYF. The CDR3 nucleotides read TGTGCCAGCAGTTTACAGGGCAGTGATAGCTCTGGAAACACCATATATTTT.